The clone carrying this TCR beta chain was detected ten times or more. Its antigen is as yet unknown. V was pared by 4 bases and J by 4 bases, with 16 bases between. This CDR3 is 16 amino acids long. Looked up from germline, CDR1 is SGHTA and CDR2 is FQGNSA. The sample belongs to a study of spatial heterogeneity in lung cancer. Study context: Consistent detection of more beta-chain than alpha-chain sequences was observed. Raw-read counts averaged over ten per unique TCR and UMI combination.

Noted time point: sample taken at primary tumor resection. Sequencing covered unsorted whole RNA taken from tumor, nontumor lung or frozen PBMC. The donors were about 67 patients with non-small cell lung cancer that was early-stage and untreated. MiXCR, applied by TCRdb to the 5' RACE reads, yields one record per CDR3 protein. Among more than 20,000 distinct CDR3 sequences, roughly 4.6% were seen once, and the ten largest hold roughly 36%. Overall study results and limits: Ubiquitous expanded tumor TCRs were seen in blood more at resection than at follow-up.

This TCR came from a male donor with early-stage non-small cell lung cancer. V gene TRBV7-2 combines with J gene TRBJ1-4, with D maybe TRBD1 (5 bases). Sequencing used PBMCs, obtained at surgery. CDR3 DNA: TGTGCCAGCAGCTGGGGCAGCCAGGGCGGTAATGAAAAACTGTTTTTT. Residues: CASSWGSQGGNEKLFF.